These T cell receptor beta chains were read from a single sample in a study of blood T cell repertoires in COVID-19. Using immunoSEQ multiplex PCR, the repertoire was profiled, and TCRdb retains in-frame clones only, with some absent. The sample holds approximately 100,000 clones, around 90% seen once. The sequenced sample was peripheral blood. These receptors were obtained from a woman aged 60-75 years with acute or convalescent COVID-19. Both conserved end residues are part of each CDR3. D genes are given only for firm matches. Part of the rows lack a size; the others show once, few, many or a class for expanded clones.

TRBJ1-2	.	.	TRBV6-5	TGTGCCAGCAGCGGGGGAGGGATGTATGGCTACACCTTC	CASSGGGMYGYTF
TRBJ2-4	.	once	TRBV11-2	TGTGCCAGCAGCTTAGATCGTAGAAACATTCAGTACTTC	CASSLDRRNIQYF
TRBJ1-1	.	.	TRBV27	TGTGCCAGCAGTTCGTCCCTCGTCGGCACTGAAGCTTTCTTT	CASSSSLVGTEAFF
TRBJ1-5	.	.	TRBV2	TGTGCCAGCAGTGAAGGCGGAGTCAGGCCCCAGCATTTT	CASSEGGVRPQHF
TRBJ1-3	TRBD1	.	TRBV29-1	TGCAGCACGGGACAGGGAAACACCATATATTTT	CSTGQGNTIYF
TRBJ2-3	TRBD2	.	TRBV5-1	TGCGCCAGCAGCGCGGGACTAGCGGGTTTCACAGATACGCAGTATTTT	CASSAGLAGFTDTQYF
TRBJ1-2	.	few	TRBV5-5	TGTGCCAGCAGCTTTCTCCAGGGGATTAACTATGGCTACACCTTC	CASSFLQGINYGYTF
TRBJ2-7	.	.	TRBV19	TGTGCCAGTAGTATGGGCTTGGCATCCTACGAGCAGTACTTC	CASSMGLASYEQYF
TRBJ1-1	.	.	TRBV2	TGTGCCAGCAGTGACCGGGACATTAAGCCTGAAGCTTTCTTT	CASSDRDIKPEAFF
TRBJ2-7	.	.	TRBV27	TGTGCCAGCAGTTTATATTTTCGGATTGGGGGGATGGACGCCAACGAGCAGTACTTC	CASSLYFRIGGMDANEQYF
TRBJ2-1	TRBD2	.	TRBV5-4	TGTGCCAGCAGCTTGGGGGCGGACAGGGGACTAGCGGGAGACAATGAGCAGTTCTTC	CASSLGADRGLAGDNEQFF
TRBJ2-3	.	once	TRBV7-3	TGTGCCAGCAGCTTACAGGGAACTAGCACAGATACGCAGTATTTT	CASSLQGTSTDTQYF
TRBJ2-1	TRBD2	.	TRBV10-1	TGCGCCAGCAGTGAGGGGGTAGCGGGGGATGAGCAGTTCTTC	CASSEGVAGDEQFF
TRBJ1-4	TRBD1	.	TRBV19	TGTGCCAGTAGTGAAACAGGGGGTGGAGAAAAACTGTTTTTT	CASSETGGGEKLFF
TRBJ2-2	TRBD2	.	TRBV30	TGTGCCTGGAGTCAAGTAGCGGGAGTAACCGGGGAGCTGTTTTTT	CAWSQVAGVTGELFF
TRBJ1-4	.	.	TRBV28	TGTGCCAGCAGATCTCCCGGCGGCAGGGGTGCTGAAAAACTGTTTTTT	CASRSPGGRGAEKLFF
TRBJ2-7	TRBD1	.	TRBV19	TGTGCCAGTAGTCAAGGGGGACAGGGGTCCTACGAGCAGTACTTC	CASSQGGQGSYEQYF
TRBJ2-2	.	.	TRBV18	TGTGCCAGCTCTCCCAACTTGCTTACCGGGGAGCTGTTTTTT	CASSPNLLTGELFF
TRBJ1-1	.	.	TRBV6-5	TGTGCCAGCAGATCACAGGGGAACACTGAAGCTTTCTTT	CASRSQGNTEAFF
TRBJ2-2	.	.	TRBV19	TGTGCCAGTAGGCTAGGAGGGATGAACACCGGGGAGCTGTTTTTT	CASRLGGMNTGELFF
TRBJ1-5	.	.	TRBV24-1	TGTGCCACCTCTGCGGGGAGCAATCAGCCCCAGCATTTT	CATSAGSNQPQHF
TRBJ2-2	.	.	TRBV6-5	TGTGCCAGCCAACAGGGAGCCACCGGGGAGCTGTTTTTT	CASQQGATGELFF
TRBJ2-1	TRBD2	.	TRBV5-4	TGTGCCAGCAGCCCCGGGACTAGCGGGAACAATGAGCAGTTCTTC	CASSPGTSGNNEQFF
TRBJ1-5	.	.	TRBV9	TGTGCCAGCAGCGTAGGGCCAGGGGATCAGCCCCAGCATTTT	CASSVGPGDQPQHF
TRBJ1-1	TRBD1	.	TRBV2	TGTGCCAGCAGTCTACAGGGGGCGCAAACTGAAGCTTTCTTT	CASSLQGAQTEAFF
TRBJ2-3	.	.	TRBV24-1	TGTGCCACCGAGGACAGCCGACCAGATACGCAGTATTTT	CATEDSRPDTQYF
TRBJ2-1	.	.	TRBV6-1	TGTGCCAGCAGTGAAGGAGGGGGTCCCTACAATGAGCAGTTCTTC	CASSEGGGPYNEQFF
TRBJ1-1	TRBD1	.	TRBV7-9	TGTGCCAGCAGCCCAGGACAGGGGATGGGCACTGAAGCTTTCTTT	CASSPGQGMGTEAFF
TRBJ2-1	.	.	TRBV28	TGTGCCAGCAGTTTACCGGGATTCGAGCAGTTCTTC	CASSLPGFEQFF
TRBJ2-2	.	.	TRBV11-2	TGTGCCAGCAGCCCTCCTGGGGCAGGAGTGGACACCGGGGAGCTGTTTTTT	CASSPPGAGVDTGELFF
TRBJ2-1	TRBD2	few	TRBV19	TGTGCCAGTAGTATAGACCCCCCGGGACTAACCAATGAGCAGTTCTTC	CASSIDPPGLTNEQFF
TRBJ2-2	TRBD2	.	TRBV5-1	TGCGCCAGCAGCTTTAGCGGGAGGATGAACACCGGGGAGCTGTTTTTT	CASSFSGRMNTGELFF
TRBJ2-5	.	.	TRBV5-8	TGTGCCAGCAGCCTAGGCTCGGGAAGTGAAAAGACCCAGTACTTC	CASSLGSGSEKTQYF
TRBJ1-2	.	.	TRBV3-1/TRBV3-2	TGTGCCAGCAGCCAAGGCCTCAGGGAAGGCTACACCTTC	CASSQGLREGYTF
TRBJ1-6	.	.	TRBV19	TGTGCCAGTAGTATCCTTTCGGGGAAAACGCGGCCCTCACCCCTCCACTTT	CASSILSGKTRPSPLHF
TRBJ1-1	.	.	TRBV3-1/TRBV3-2	TGTGCCAGCAGCCATAGTCGGGGGAGCACTGAAGCTTTCTTT	CASSHSRGSTEAFF
TRBJ1-6	TRBD1	once	TRBV9	TGTGCCAGCAGCGTGGGACAGCAAAAGACACCCCTCCACTTT	CASSVGQQKTPLHF
TRBJ1-1	TRBD1	.	TRBV6-5	TGTGCCAGCAGGAGTGGACAGGGTAACGTTGAAGCTTTCTTT	CASRSGQGNVEAFF
TRBJ2-1	TRBD2	.	TRBV7-9	TGTGCCAGCAGCTTAGGGGCTAGCGGGAGTATCTACAATGAGCAGTTCTTC	CASSLGASGSIYNEQFF
TRBJ1-3	TRBD1	.	TRBV28	TGTGCCAGCAGTTTGCCCGGAGGGACAGGGGGAAACACCATATATTTT	CASSLPGGTGGNTIYF
TRBJ1-2	.	.	TRBV11-2	TGTGCCAGCAGCCTAGGCGGGGGGACGTACTATGGCTACACCTTC	CASSLGGGTYYGYTF
TRBJ2-5	.	.	TRBV3-1/TRBV3-2	TGTGCCAGCAGCCAAGGGGGGGTCGACCAAGAGACCCAGTACTTC	CASSQGGVDQETQYF